This T cell receptor (beta chain) was documented in a study of blood T cells in healthy people across ages. The CDR3 sequence is 14 residues long. The V segment lost 0 bases and the J segment 10 bases; nucleotides outside the gene matches: 6. Germline V CDR1 and CDR2: MGHRA, YSYEKL. Broader study findings: While age rose, TCR beta diversity per million T cells dropped in a roughly linear way. Unsorted PBMCs prevented conclusive naive versus antigen-experienced comparison.

With respect to this clonotype: Its antigen is unknown.

Every donor contributed around 10 milliliters of peripheral blood by blood draw. With a J-beta primer mix and a sample-barcoded 5' primer, a second PCR ran roughly 7 to 11 cycles. TCRdb reprocessed the 5' RACE reads via MiXCR and lists one record per CDR3 protein. This sample carries approximately 1.5 million distinct CDR3 sequences, about 32% of them seen once, and the ten largest clones take around 10%. The V gene is TRBV4-1, the J gene TRBJ2-1; 7 bases match TRBD1. The receptor was derived from a woman in her 30s in good health. The specimen was blood. The CDR3 region is CASSQDRGTVEQFF. The CDR3 coding sequence is TGCGCCAGCAGCCAAGATAGGGGGACAGTGGAGCAGTTCTTC.